Below, 21 T cell receptor beta chains from the same sample are listed, as sequenced in a study of identical twins' blood T cells. Via MiXCR, TCRdb re-called the 5' RACE reads, giving one row per CDR3 protein. The sample consists of fewer than 450,000 distinct CDR3 sequences, around 30% of them appearing once. Sequencing was done on a sample of PBMCs. The receptors were sampled from a woman aged 18-55 years in good health.

In this sample, this clonotype turned up a few times. J is TRBJ1-3 and V is TRBV4-3; D unresolved. The ends were cut back, 2 bases at V and 0 bases at J, with 20 bases in the middle. Germline CDR1 is LGHNA and CDR2 is YSLEER. The CDR3 is 19 amino acids. CDR3 in DNA: TGCGCCAGCAGCCAATCAATTGTCGTGCCCAGTACCTCTGGAAACACCATATATTTT. It is translated as CASSQSIVVPSTSGNTIYF.

This clonotype was observed at least ten times. The V gene is TRBV27, the J gene TRBJ1-4; D is unclear. The CDR3 covers 15 residues. Germline V gene lookup returns CDR1 MNHEY and CDR2 SMNVEV (reference sequence). V was clipped by 0 bases and J by 4 bases, with 9 bases between them. The CDR3 spells CASSLSVGNNEKLFF. DNA for the CDR3: TGTGCCAGCAGTTTATCTGTAGGGAATAATGAAAAACTGTTTTTT.

This clonotype was seen more than once but under ten times. V and J are TRBV5-5 and TRBJ2-3; D is undetermined. The CDR3 spans 15 residues. Germline loops: CDR1 SGHKS, CDR2 YYEKEE (reference sequence). V lost 2 bases, J lost 6 bases, and 16 bases lay in between. CDR3 nucleotide sequence: TGTGCCAGCAGCTTAATCGAACCTGTTTGGGATACGCAGTATTTT. Its protein product is CASSLIEPVWDTQYF.

This rearrangement joins TRBV6-1 to TRBJ1-1; D is ambiguous. The length of the CDR3 is 13 residues. V gave up 4 bases and J gave up 1 base, with 7 bases separating them. Germline V gives CDR1 MNHNS, CDR2 SASEGT. As DNA, the CDR3 is TGTGCCAGCAGTGTTTTGGAGAACACTGAAGCTTTCTTT. The encoded protein is CASSVLENTEAFF.

This sequence joins TRBV20-1 and TRBJ1-1; D uncertain. This CDR3 is 13 amino acids long. Deletions cut 1 base from V and 1 base from J, with 7 bases between. Germline-derived CDR1 and CDR2 are DFQATT and SNEGSKA (reference sequence). The CDR3 loop is CSARGPENTEAFF. The CDR3 bases are TGCAGTGCTAGAGGGCCAGAGAACACTGAAGCTTTCTTT.

The V and J genes are TRBV9 and TRBJ2-1; TRBD1 or TRBD2 may be the D gene (5 bases each). The CDR3 loop spans 14 amino acids. Germline V lookup: CDR1 SGDLS, CDR2 YYNGEE. V lost 4 bases and J 3 bases, leaving 11 bases between the germline ends. The CDR3 DNA is TGTGCCAGCAGCCCGCAGGGAGACTACAATGAGCAGTTCTTC. Encoded protein: CASSPQGDYNEQFF. The full variable domain, completed using reference TRBV9 and TRBJ2-1, is DSGVTQTPKHLITATGQRVTLRCSPRSGDLSVYWYQQSLDQGLQFLIQYYNGEERAKGNILERFSAQQFPDLHSELNLSSLELGDSALYFCASSPQGDYNEQFFGPGTRLTVL.

The CDR3 sequence: CASSVAPGTGSSPLHF. CDR3 DNA: TGTGCCAGCAGCGTAGCCCCCGGGACAGGGTCTTCACCCCTCCACTTT. J is TRBJ1-6 and V is TRBV9, with 9 nucleotides matching TRBD1. There are 16 residues in the CDR3. Germline values: CDR1 SGDLS, CDR2 YYNGEE. V was pared by 0 bases and J by 9 bases, with 7 bases of the junction left unmatched.

This clonotype turned up a few times. The V call is TRBV19, the J call TRBJ2-1; 10 bases match TRBD2. Germline V gives CDR1 LNHDA, CDR2 SQIVND (reference sequence). V was clipped by 3 bases and J by 6 bases; unmatched bases: 5. The CDR3 totals 15 residues. CDR3 sequence (DNA): TGTGCCAGTAGTATTCTAGCGGGAGTATCCAATGAGCAGTTCTTC. Translating it yields CASSILAGVSNEQFF.

This chain uses TRBV5-1 with TRBJ2-3; 9 bases are a match to TRBD1. The CDR3 consists of 15 residues. V shed 5 bases and J 6 bases; nucleotides not matched to a gene: 10. Germline CDR1 is SGHRS and CDR2 is YFSETQ. The CDR3 DNA sequence: TGCGCCAGCAGGAAGGGACAGGGTTTCACGGATACGCAGTATTTT. It is translated as CASRKGQGFTDTQYF.

V and J are TRBV5-6 and TRBJ2-3; 9 bases map to TRBD2. CDR1 is SGHDT, CDR2 YYEEEE, per germline. The CDR3 has 13 amino acids. Trimming removed 8 bases from V and 2 bases from J; junction bases left unmatched: 3. The CDR3: CASSGSPTDTQYF. CDR3 sequence (DNA): TGTGCCAGTAGCGGGAGTCCCACAGATACGCAGTATTTT.

The gene calls are TRBV29-1 and TRBJ1-1; tentative D call: TRBD1 (5 bases). The germline V and J ends were trimmed by 6 bases and 0 bases, with 8 bases remaining between them. The CDR3 has 12 amino acids. From germline, CDR1 is SQVTM and CDR2 ANQGSEA. The CDR3 protein is CSVTVMNTEAFF. In nucleotides, the CDR3 is TGCAGCGTGACAGTTATGAACACTGAAGCTTTCTTT.

The table lists this clonotype with a few counts. This chain connects TRBV10-2 to TRBJ2-1; possibly TRBD2 for D (6 bases). Germline V gives CDR1 WSHSY, CDR2 SAAADI. The V end was cut by 5 bases, the J end by 4 bases, with 15 bases between. This CDR3 has 15 amino acids. The CDR3 loop is CASSLLAAEYNEQFF. In DNA, the CDR3 is TGCGCCAGCAGTCTGTTAGCGGCTGAATACAATGAGCAGTTCTTC.

In this sample, this clonotype turned up a few times. The gene calls are TRBV20-1 and TRBJ2-1; tentative D call: TRBD2 (6 bases). The CDR3 is 12 residues long. Trimming stripped 3 bases from V and 8 bases from J, with 11 bases between. Germline lookup yields CDR1 DFQATT and CDR2 SNEGSKA (reference sequence). In DNA form, the CDR3 reads TGCAGTGCTAGGGCGGGAATGGATGAGCAGTTCTTC. Residues: CSARAGMDEQFF.

Ten or more counts support this clonotype. The chain has TRBV5-1 and TRBJ2-7; D not certain. The germline CDR1 and CDR2 sequences are SGHRS and YFSETQ. CDR3 length equals 13 residues. The V end lost 3 bases, the J end lost 4 bases, and 11 bases lay between the germline ends. CDR3 DNA sequence: TGCGCCAGCAGCTCTGGAAGTTCATACGAGCAGTACTTC. This gives the protein CASSSGSSYEQYF.

This clonotype has more than one count but fewer than ten. The chain combines TRBV5-8 with TRBJ1-5, with a tentative D call TRBD1 (5 bases). CDR1 and CDR2 (germline): SGHTS, YDEGEE. The CDR3 has 14 amino acids. V was cut by 6 bases and J by 7 bases, with 17 bases left in between. CDR3 bases: TGTGCCAGCACCAAAAGGGGCAGACAACAGCCCCAGCATTTT. Encoded protein: CASTKRGRQQPQHF.

This chain links TRBV7-8 with TRBJ2-7; a weak D match, TRBD1 (5 bases). Looked up from germline, CDR1 is SGHVS and CDR2 is FQNEAQ. The CDR3 is 15 amino acids. Trimming removed 2 bases at V and 2 bases at J, with 13 bases between. CDR3 residues: CASSLILAGTYEQYF. CDR3 coding DNA: TGTGCCAGCAGCTTAATCCTTGCAGGGACCTACGAGCAGTACTTC.

The chain combines TRBV3-1 with TRBJ2-1; 10 bases align to TRBD2. There are 16 residues in the CDR3. J was trimmed by 12 bases and V by 3 bases; bases with no gene match: 14. Germline lookup yields CDR1 LGHDT and CDR2 YNNKEL (reference sequence). The CDR3 reads CASSHTGTSAMKGQFF. The CDR3 DNA follows: TGTGCCAGCAGCCACACCGGGACTAGCGCGATGAAGGGGCAGTTCTTC.

This clonotype was seen a few times. This chain uses TRBV19 with TRBJ1-6, with D perhaps matching TRBD1 (5 bases). This CDR3 is 15 amino acids long. Germline V CDR1 and CDR2: LNHDA, SQIVND (reference sequence). V lost 1 base and J 9 bases, leaving 13 bases between the germline ends. The CDR3 sequence is CASSIAGIVGSPLHF. CDR3 sequence (DNA): TGTGCCAGTAGTATAGCAGGGATCGTCGGTTCACCCCTCCACTTT.

This clonotype appeared many times. The CDR3 loop reads CSVKPLQGTEAFF. The CDR3 DNA reads as TGCAGCGTTAAACCCCTCCAAGGCACTGAAGCTTTCTTT. The chain combines TRBV29-1 with TRBJ1-1; no reliable D call. Looked up from germline, CDR1 is SQVTM and CDR2 is ANQGSEA. V was cut by 5 bases and J by 4 bases, with 14 bases left in between. This CDR3 is built from 13 residues.

This clonotype appeared a single time. An end of the junction does not agree with germline; a read error may underlie this. The gene calls are TRBV9 and TRBJ2-3; 13 bases align to TRBD2. The CDR3 consists of 16 residues. CDR1 is SGDLS and CDR2 is YYNGEE in the germline V gene. The CDR3, as DNA: TGTGCCGGCAGTCACCGACTAGCGGGAGGTTCCCATACGCAGTATTTT. Its protein product is CAGSHRLAGGSHTQYF.

This clonotype was observed a few times. The J gene is TRBJ2-1, the V gene TRBV20-1; no clear D. This CDR3 is 16 amino acids long. In germline, CDR1 is DFQATT, CDR2 SNEGSKA (reference sequence). The germline V and J ends were trimmed by 0 bases and 5 bases, with 17 bases remaining between them. CDR3 sequence: CSARDPRFIQDNEQFF. The CDR3 coding sequence is TGCAGTGCTAGAGACCCCCGGTTTATACAAGACAATGAGCAGTTCTTC.